Presented here are 9 T cell receptor beta chains from one specimen sequenced in a study of shared T cell receptors in the human thymus (dated by TCRdb to the early 2020s). Library creation used the immunoSEQ multiplex PCR assay. Sourced from immuneACCESS, this table was stored by TCRdb with only in-frame sequences that have V and J called. A share of the clones is absent; for the studies checked, an unresolved V gene accounts for under half, and the remainder has no known explanation. The sample yields 450,000 to 650,000 clones; 70% to 80% were counted once. More than 0.01% of the sample is taken by the ten largest. These data were likewise used in another study, on human thymus T cells.

The sample was thymocytes. The receptors were gathered from a boy under three years old with a congenital heart defect. Donor details come from another sample of the same person, matched by shared clones.

This sequence joins TRBV13 and TRBJ2-7, with TRBD1 matching over 9 bases. Germline CDR1 is PRHDT and CDR2 is FYEKMQ (reference sequence). The CDR3 covers 13 residues. The V and J ends lost 5 bases and 6 bases, in that order; junction bases with no gene match: 5. CDR3 protein: CASSPRTGAEQYF. The CDR3 DNA follows: TGTGCCAGCAGCCCCCGGACAGGGGCCGAGCAGTACTTC.

V usage is TRBV28 and J usage is TRBJ1-5; TRBD1 is a possible D gene (6 bases). CDR1 and CDR2 (germline): MDHEN, SYDVKM. The CDR3 is made up of 15 amino acids. V was trimmed by 2 bases and J by 9 bases, leaving 17 bases between them. The CDR3 region is CASSLPALQGPPQHF. The CDR3 region has the DNA TGTGCCAGCAGTTTACCCGCTTTACAGGGTCCGCCCCAGCATTTT.

This clone came up a few times. V is TRBV28 and J is TRBJ2-7, with 8 positions matching TRBD1. J was trimmed by 4 bases and V by 6 bases; bases with no gene match: 14. The CDR3 loop spans 16 amino acids. Germline-derived CDR1 and CDR2 are MDHEN and SYDVKM. The CDR3: CASRPNWTGPTYEQYF. The DNA for the CDR3 is TGTGCCAGCAGACCAAACTGGACAGGGCCCACTTACGAGCAGTACTTC. Combining the CDR3 with reference TRBV28 and TRBJ2-7 gives the whole variable domain DVKVTQSSRYLVKRTGEKVFLECVQDMDHENMFWYRQDPGLGLRLIYFSYDVKMKEKGDIPEGYSVSREKKERFSLILESASTNQTSMYLCASRPNWTGPTYEQYFGPGTRLTVT.

This chain joins TRBV5-1 and TRBJ2-5; D remains ambiguous. The CDR3 spans 14 residues. Trimming removed 0 bases at V and 3 bases at J, with 9 bases between. The V gene's germline CDR1 is SGHRS and CDR2 YFSETQ. CDR3 sequence: CASSLVSCEETQYF. The CDR3 coding sequence is TGCGCCAGCAGCTTGGTCTCGTGTGAAGAGACCCAGTACTTC. The whole variable domain, filled in from reference TRBV5-1 and TRBJ2-5, reads KAGVTQTPRYLIKTRGQQVTLSCSPISGHRSVSWYQQTPGQGLQFLFEYFSETQRNKGNFPGRFSGRQFSNSRSEMNVSTLELGDSALYLCASSLVSCEETQYFGPGTRLLVL.

This clone was detected only once. This rearrangement joins TRBV28 to TRBJ2-5; 8 bases fit TRBD1. V was pared by 4 bases and J by 1 base, with 5 bases of the junction left unmatched. The CDR3 loop spans 15 amino acids. Per the germline V gene, CDR1 is MDHEN and CDR2 is SYDVKM. CDR3 nucleotide sequence: TGTGCCAGCAGTTACGGACAGGGCCGCCAAGAGACCCAGTACTTC. Protein: CASSYGQGRQETQYF.

This sequence joins TRBV27 and TRBJ2-7; the D gene is possibly TRBD1 (5 bases). CDR1 and CDR2 (germline): MNHEY, SMNVEV (reference sequence). V was trimmed by 4 bases and J by 0 bases, leaving 16 bases between them. This CDR3 comprises 16 residues. The CDR3 protein is CASSSDSILSSYEQYF. The CDR3 bases are TGTGCCAGCAGTTCCGACAGTATCTTGTCCTCCTACGAGCAGTACTTC.

V gene TRBV5-1 combines with J gene TRBJ2-7; D is perhaps TRBD1 (6 bases). The CDR3 spans 14 residues. Germline CDR1 reads SGHRS; CDR2 reads YFSETQ. V dropped 5 bases and J dropped 1 base, with 13 bases sitting between them. The CDR3, as DNA: TGCGCCAGCAGGGCGAGTGGACAGTCCTACGAGCAGTACTTC. This codes for CASRASGQSYEQYF. The whole variable domain, remainder taken from reference TRBV5-1 and TRBJ2-7, is KAGVTQTPRYLIKTRGQQVTLSCSPISGHRSVSWYQQTPGQGLQFLFEYFSETQRNKGNFPGRFSGRQFSNSRSEMNVSTLELGDSALYLCASRASGQSYEQYFGPGTRLTVT.

J is TRBJ1-2 and V is TRBV4-1; the D gene is possibly TRBD1 (5 bases). V was cut by 0 bases and J by 2 bases, with 19 bases left in between. The CDR3 is 18 residues long. In germline, CDR1 is MGHRA, CDR2 YSYEKL. CDR3 in amino acids: CASSQDETPSAGNYGYTF. CDR3 in DNA: TGCGCCAGCAGCCAAGATGAGACTCCCAGTGCAGGGAACTATGGCTACACCTTC.

This chain joins TRBV28 and TRBJ2-1, with TRBD2 matching over 8 bases. This CDR3 comprises 13 residues. Germline V gene lookup returns CDR1 MDHEN and CDR2 SYDVKM. After removal of 2 bases from V and 11 bases from J, the junction contained 5 bases not matched to a gene. CDR3 protein: CASSLAGGSQQFF. DNA of the CDR3: TGTGCCAGCAGTTTAGCGGGAGGAAGTCAGCAGTTCTTC.